This TCR beta chain was retrieved from a study of shared clonotypes between healthy human individuals. Findings of the study overall: Clonotypes shared by all four donors outscored non-shared clonotypes in generation probability.

This table comes from immunoSEQ multiplex PCR, and its TCRdb copy is limited to in-frame clones, with some not included. Altogether approximately 1.9 million clones are present, approximately 92% being singletons, with the ten largest covering less than 2%. Germline lookup yields CDR1 SGHRS and CDR2 YFSETQ. Deletions cut 0 bases from V and 3 bases from J, with 18 bases between. This CDR3 is 17 amino acids long. A remark on this clone: Its antigen is not identified.

CD8 cells regarded as naive lacked CD45RO, were positively chosen for CCR7, and omitted terminally differentiated effector memory CD45RA+ cells. This sequence joins TRBV5-1 and TRBJ1-1, with unresolved D. Sequencing used naive CD8+ T cells from PBMCs. The origin of this receptor is a man aged 18 to 29 in good health. Some clones in this sample may be carry-over from other donors' samples. As DNA, the CDR3 is TGCGCCAGCAGCTTGGGGACGGACGCTATTACGGACACTGAAGCTTTCTTT. Translated, it gives CASSLGTDAITDTEAFF.